The rows below give T cell receptor beta chains drawn from one sample of a study of shared clonotypes between healthy human individuals. Sequenced by immunoSEQ multiplex PCR; TCRdb stores in-frame clones only, minus some. The sample holds around 2.5 million clones; over 85% are singletons and the top ten take roughly 0.39%. The sequencing sample was made of naive CD4+ T cells from PBMCs. The receptors here all came from a man between 18 and 29 years old in good health. Some clones in this sample may be carry-over from other donors' samples. The CDR3 runs from the conserved cysteine through the conserved F or W. The D gene is left open where the match is weak. Some rows have no size entry. The others give once, few or many, or a class for an expanded clone.

CDR3nt,CDR3aa,abundance,j_gene,v_gene,d_gene
TGCGCCAGCAGCTCAACTGGGGGACCCGGAGAGACCCAGTACTTC,CASSSTGGPGETQYF,-,TRBJ2-5,TRBV5-1,-
TGTGCCAGCAGTTACTGGTTGACAGCCCGCAATCAGCCCCAGCATTTT,CASSYWLTARNQPQHF,-,TRBJ1-5,TRBV6-6,-
TGTGCCAGCAGTATCAGGGGAATGACAGATACGCAGTATTTT,CASSIRGMTDTQYF,-,TRBJ2-3,TRBV9,-
TGCGCCAGCAGCCTCCGGACTAGCGGGAGAATTAGATCCTACAATGAGCAGTTCTTC,CASSLRTSGRIRSYNEQFF,-,TRBJ2-1,TRBV4-3,TRBD2
TGTGCCTGGATCGACAAGGGGCTTAGCGGGGGTGGCTACGAGCAGTACTTC,CAWIDKGLSGGGYEQYF,-,TRBJ2-7,TRBV30,TRBD2
TGTGCCAGCAGAGGGACAGGAACTTACAATGAGCAGTTCTTC,CASRGTGTYNEQFF,-,TRBJ2-1,TRBV14,TRBD1
TGTGCCAGCAGTGTAGGCCAGCCCCAGCATTTT,CASSVGQPQHF,few,TRBJ1-5,TRBV6-1,-
TGCGCCAGCAGGGCCGGGACAGCCTACGAGCAGTACTTC,CASRAGTAYEQYF,-,TRBJ2-7,TRBV10-2,TRBD1
TGTGCCAGCAGCGGAGGGAGGGGTAGCACAGATACGCAGTATTTT,CASSGGRGSTDTQYF,once,TRBJ2-3,TRBV11-2,TRBD2
TGCAGCGCCCAAGGGGGGGGCACTGAAGCTTTCTTT,CSAQGGGTEAFF,few,TRBJ1-1,TRBV29-1,-
TGTGCCTGGAGTCCGGGGGGAAGGAATGAAAAACTGTTTTTT,CAWSPGGRNEKLFF,-,TRBJ1-4,TRBV30,-
TGTGCCAGCAGCCAGACGGGAGGCTACACCGGGGAGCTGTTTTTT,CASSQTGGYTGELFF,-,TRBJ2-2,TRBV14,TRBD2
TGCGCCAGCAGGGCGGTGAGCAGTTTCACAGATACGCAGTATTTT,CASRAVSSFTDTQYF,-,TRBJ2-3,TRBV5-1,-
TGTGCCAGCAGCCTTTGGGTAGGACGCAGATCAATGAACACTGAAGCTTTCTTT,CASSLWVGRRSMNTEAFF,once,TRBJ1-1,TRBV11-2,-
TGTGCCAGCAGCCGGCGGGCAGGGGAAAAACTGTTTTTT,CASSRRAGEKLFF,-,TRBJ1-4,TRBV7-9,-
TGTGCCAGCAGCACACAGGGGGCGCCGAGGAGTGAAAAACTGTTTTTT,CASSTQGAPRSEKLFF,-,TRBJ1-4,TRBV7-9,TRBD1
TGTGCCAGCGGTACATGGGGCAGATTGGATACGCAGTATTTT,CASGTWGRLDTQYF,-,TRBJ2-3,TRBV19,-
TGTGCCAGCTCAGGCCAGCGCACAGATACGCAGTATTTT,CASSGQRTDTQYF,-,TRBJ2-3,TRBV18,-
TGTGCCAGCAGTTTGAGTAGCGGGAGTTGGGAGACCCAGTACTTC,CASSLSSGSWETQYF,-,TRBJ2-5,TRBV27,TRBD2
TGTGCCAGCAGCTTAGATTACGGAACCTACACAGATACGCAGTATTTT,CASSLDYGTYTDTQYF,-,TRBJ2-3,TRBV7-2,-
TGTGCCAGCAGTTACTCGAGTACAGGGTTCTATGGCTACACCTTC,CASSYSSTGFYGYTF,-,TRBJ1-2,TRBV6-6,-
TGTGCTAGTGGTCCAACAGGGCACATGGAGGGATATGGCTACACCTTC,CASGPTGHMEGYGYTF,-,TRBJ1-2,TRBV12-5,-
TGTGCCAGTGGGGCGTATGACTATGGCTACACCTTC,CASGAYDYGYTF,-,TRBJ1-2,TRBV28,-